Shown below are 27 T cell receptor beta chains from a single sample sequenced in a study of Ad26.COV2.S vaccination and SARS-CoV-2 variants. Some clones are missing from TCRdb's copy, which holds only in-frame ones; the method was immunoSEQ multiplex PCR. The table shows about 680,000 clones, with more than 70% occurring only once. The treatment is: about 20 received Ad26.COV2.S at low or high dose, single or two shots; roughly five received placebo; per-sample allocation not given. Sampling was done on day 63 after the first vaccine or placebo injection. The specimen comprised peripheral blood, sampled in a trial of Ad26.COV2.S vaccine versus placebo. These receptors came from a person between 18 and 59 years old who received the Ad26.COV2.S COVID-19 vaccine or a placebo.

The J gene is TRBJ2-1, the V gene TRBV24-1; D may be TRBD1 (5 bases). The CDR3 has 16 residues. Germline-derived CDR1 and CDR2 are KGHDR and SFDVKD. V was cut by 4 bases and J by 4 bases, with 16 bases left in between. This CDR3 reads CATSDPQDSVYNEQFF. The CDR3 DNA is TGTGCCACCAGTGACCCTCAAGACAGTGTGTACAATGAGCAGTTCTTC.

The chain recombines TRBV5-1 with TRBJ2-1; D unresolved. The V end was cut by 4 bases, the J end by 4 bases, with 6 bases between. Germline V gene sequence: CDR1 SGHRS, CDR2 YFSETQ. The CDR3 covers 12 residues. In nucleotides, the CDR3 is TGCGCCAGCAGCGCCAATTACAATGAGCAGTTCTTC. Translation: CASSANYNEQFF.

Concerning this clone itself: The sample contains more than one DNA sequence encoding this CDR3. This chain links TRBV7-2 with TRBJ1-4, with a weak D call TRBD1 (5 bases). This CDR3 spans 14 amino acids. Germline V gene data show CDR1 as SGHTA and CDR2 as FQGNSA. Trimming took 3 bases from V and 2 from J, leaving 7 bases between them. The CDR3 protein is CASSLRGTNEKLFF. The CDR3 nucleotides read TGTGCCAGCAGCTTGCGGGGGACTAATGAAAAACTGTTTTTT.

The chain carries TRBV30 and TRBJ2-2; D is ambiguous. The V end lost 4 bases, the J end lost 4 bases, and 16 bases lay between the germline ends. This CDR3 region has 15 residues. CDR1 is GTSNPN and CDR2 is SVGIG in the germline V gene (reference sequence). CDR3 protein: CAWIRATERTGELFF. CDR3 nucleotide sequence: TGTGCCTGGATCCGGGCGACGGAACGCACCGGGGAGCTGTTTTTT.

DNA of the CDR3: TGCGCCAGCAGTGAGGGGCCCTACGAGCAGTACTTC. Amino acid sequence: CASSEGPYEQYF. J is TRBJ2-7 and V is TRBV10-1; D is uncertain. The CDR3 length is 12 residues. The germline V gene has CDR1 WNHNN and CDR2 SYGVQD (reference sequence). The V and J ends lost 2 bases and 2 bases respectively, with 4 bases between them.

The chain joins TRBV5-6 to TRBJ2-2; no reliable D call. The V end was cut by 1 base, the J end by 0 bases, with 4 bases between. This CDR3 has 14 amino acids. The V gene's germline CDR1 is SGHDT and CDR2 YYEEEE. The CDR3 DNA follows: TGTGCCAGCAGCTTGTGGGCGAACACCGGGGAGCTGTTTTTT. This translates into CASSLWANTGELFF.

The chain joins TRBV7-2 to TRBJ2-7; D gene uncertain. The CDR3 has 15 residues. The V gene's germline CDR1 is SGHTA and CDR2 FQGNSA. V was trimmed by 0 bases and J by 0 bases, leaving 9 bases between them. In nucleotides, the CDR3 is TGTGCCAGCAGCTTAGCGGAAAGTCGCTCCTACGAGCAGTACTTC. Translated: CASSLAESRSYEQYF.

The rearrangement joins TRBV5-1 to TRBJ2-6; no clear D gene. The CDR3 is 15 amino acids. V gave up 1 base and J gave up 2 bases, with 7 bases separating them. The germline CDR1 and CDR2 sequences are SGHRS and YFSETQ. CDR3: CASSLSSAGANVLTF. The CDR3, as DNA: TGCGCCAGCAGCTTGTCCTCAGCTGGGGCCAACGTCCTGACTTTC.

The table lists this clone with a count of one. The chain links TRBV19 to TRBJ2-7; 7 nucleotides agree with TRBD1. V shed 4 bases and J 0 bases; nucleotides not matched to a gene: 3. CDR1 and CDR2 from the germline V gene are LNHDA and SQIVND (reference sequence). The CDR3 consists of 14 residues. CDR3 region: CASSRDSLSYEQYF. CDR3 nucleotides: TGTGCCAGTAGTAGGGACAGCCTCTCCTACGAGCAGTACTTC.

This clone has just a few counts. The CDR3 DNA reads as TGCAGCGTCAGGGATAAGGGCTATGGCTACACCTTC. It codes for CSVRDKGYGYTF. The chain is built from TRBV29-1 and TRBJ1-2; a possible D gene is TRBD1 (5 bases). The CDR3 spans 12 residues. Germline V CDR1 and CDR2: SQVTM, ANQGSEA. Trimming cost V 6 bases and J 4 bases, with 12 bases left between them. The full variable domain, with the rest looked up from reference TRBV29-1 and TRBJ1-2, is SAVISQKPSRDICQRGTSLTIQCQVDSQVTMMFWYRQQPGQSLTLIATANQGSEATYESGFVIDKFPISRPNLTFSTLTVSNMSPEDSSIYLCSVRDKGYGYTFGSGTRLTVV.

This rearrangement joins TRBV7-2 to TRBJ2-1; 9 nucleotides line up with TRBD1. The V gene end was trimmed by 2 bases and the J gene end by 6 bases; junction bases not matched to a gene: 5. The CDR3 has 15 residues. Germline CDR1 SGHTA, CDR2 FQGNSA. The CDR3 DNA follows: TGTGCCAGCAGCTTAAGACGGACAGGGGTCAATGAGCAGTTCTTC. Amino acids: CASSLRRTGVNEQFF.

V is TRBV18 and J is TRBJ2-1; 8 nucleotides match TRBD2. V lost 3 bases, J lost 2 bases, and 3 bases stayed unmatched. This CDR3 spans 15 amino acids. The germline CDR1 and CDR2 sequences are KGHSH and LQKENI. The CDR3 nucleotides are TGTGCCAGCTCACCCCCGGGAGGGGCCTACAATGAGCAGTTCTTC. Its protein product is CASSPPGGAYNEQFF.

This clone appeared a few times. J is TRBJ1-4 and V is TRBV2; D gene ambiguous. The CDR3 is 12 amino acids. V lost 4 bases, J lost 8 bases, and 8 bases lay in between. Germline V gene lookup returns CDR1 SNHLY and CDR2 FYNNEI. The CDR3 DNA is TGTGCCAGCAGTGGGTGGATCGAAAAACTGTTTTTT. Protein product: CASSGWIEKLFF.

CDR3 sequence: CASSPTGITQGYYEQYF. The CDR3 nucleotides are TGCGCCAGCAGCCCTACTGGCATAACCCAAGGGTACTACGAGCAGTACTTC. V usage is TRBV4-1 and J usage is TRBJ2-7; D ambiguous. The CDR3 runs 17 residues. The ends were cut back, 4 bases at V and 3 bases at J, with 22 bases in the middle. CDR1 MGHRA and CDR2 YSYEKL come from the germline V gene.

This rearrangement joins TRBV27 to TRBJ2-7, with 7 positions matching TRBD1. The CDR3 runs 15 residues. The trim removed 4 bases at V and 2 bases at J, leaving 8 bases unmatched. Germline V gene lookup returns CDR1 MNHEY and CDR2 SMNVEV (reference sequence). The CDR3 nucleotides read TGTGCCAGCAGTTCATTAGGGACAGTACCCTACGAGCAGTACTTC. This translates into CASSSLGTVPYEQYF.

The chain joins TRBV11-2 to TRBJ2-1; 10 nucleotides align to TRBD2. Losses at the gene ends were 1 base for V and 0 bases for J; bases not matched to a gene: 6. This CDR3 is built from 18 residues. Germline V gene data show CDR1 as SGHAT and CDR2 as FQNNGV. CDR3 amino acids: CASSLGLAGDSSYNEQFF. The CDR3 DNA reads TGTGCCAGCAGCTTAGGTCTAGCGGGGGATAGCTCCTACAATGAGCAGTTCTTC.

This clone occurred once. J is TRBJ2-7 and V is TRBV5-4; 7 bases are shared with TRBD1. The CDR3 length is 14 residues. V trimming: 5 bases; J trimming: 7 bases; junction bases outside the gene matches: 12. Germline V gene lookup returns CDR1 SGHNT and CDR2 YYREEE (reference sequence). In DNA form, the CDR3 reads TGTGCCAGCAGTCTACCGGGACAGCTTCGAGAGCAGTACTTC. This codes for CASSLPGQLREQYF.

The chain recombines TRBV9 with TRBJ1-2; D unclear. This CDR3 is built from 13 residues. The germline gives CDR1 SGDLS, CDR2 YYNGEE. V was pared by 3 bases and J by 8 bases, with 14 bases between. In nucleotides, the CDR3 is TGTGCCAGCAGCGAAGGGAGATTATGGGGCTACACCTTC. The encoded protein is CASSEGRLWGYTF.

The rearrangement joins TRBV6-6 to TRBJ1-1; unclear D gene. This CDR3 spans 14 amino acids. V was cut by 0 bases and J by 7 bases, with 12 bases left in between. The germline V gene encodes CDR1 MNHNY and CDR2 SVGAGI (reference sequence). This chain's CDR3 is CASSYSWGEHEAFF. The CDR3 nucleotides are TGTGCCAGCAGTTACTCCTGGGGAGAGCATGAAGCTTTCTTT.

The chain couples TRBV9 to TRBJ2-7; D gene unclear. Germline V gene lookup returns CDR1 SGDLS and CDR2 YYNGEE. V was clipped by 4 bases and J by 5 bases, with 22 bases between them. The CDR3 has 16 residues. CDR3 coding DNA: TGTGCCAGCAGCCCCTACGGGTCTCCTAGGACCGACGAGCAGTACTTC. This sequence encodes CASSPYGSPRTDEQYF.

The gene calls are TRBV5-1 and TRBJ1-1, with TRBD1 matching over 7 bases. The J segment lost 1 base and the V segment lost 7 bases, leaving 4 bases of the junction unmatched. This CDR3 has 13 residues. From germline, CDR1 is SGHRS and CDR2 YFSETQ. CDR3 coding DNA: TGCGCCAGCCGCCAGGGGGAGAACACTGAAGCTTTCTTT. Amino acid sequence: CASRQGENTEAFF.

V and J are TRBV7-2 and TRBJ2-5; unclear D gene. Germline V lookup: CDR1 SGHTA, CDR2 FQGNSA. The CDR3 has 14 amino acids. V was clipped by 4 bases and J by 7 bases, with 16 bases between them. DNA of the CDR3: TGTGCCAGCAGCTATTCCGAGGCCATCGGGACCCAGTACTTC. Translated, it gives CASSYSEAIGTQYF. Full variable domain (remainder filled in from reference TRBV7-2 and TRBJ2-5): GAGVSQSPSNKVTEKGKDVELRCDPISGHTALYWYRQSLGQGLEFLIYFQGNSAPDKSGLPSDRFSAERTGGSVSTLTIQRTQQEDSAVYLCASSYSEAIGTQYFGPGTRLLVL.

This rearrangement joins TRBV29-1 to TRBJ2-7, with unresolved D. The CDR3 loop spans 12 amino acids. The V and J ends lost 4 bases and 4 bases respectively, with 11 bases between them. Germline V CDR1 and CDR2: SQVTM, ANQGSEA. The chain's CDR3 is CSVVGLGYEQYF. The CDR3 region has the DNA TGCAGCGTTGTGGGCCTGGGGTACGAGCAGTACTTC.

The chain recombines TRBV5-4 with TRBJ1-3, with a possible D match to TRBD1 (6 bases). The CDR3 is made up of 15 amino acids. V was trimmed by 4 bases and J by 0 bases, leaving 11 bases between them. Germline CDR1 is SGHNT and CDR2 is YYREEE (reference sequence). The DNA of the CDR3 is TGTGCCAGCAGCCCCAGGGGCGGCTCTGGAAACACCATATATTTT. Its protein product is CASSPRGGSGNTIYF.

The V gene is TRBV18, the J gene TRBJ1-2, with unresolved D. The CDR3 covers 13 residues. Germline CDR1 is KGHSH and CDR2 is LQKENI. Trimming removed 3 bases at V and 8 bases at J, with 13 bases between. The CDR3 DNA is TGTGCCAGCTCACCTCAGGACGGGCGGGGCTACACCTTC. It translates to CASSPQDGRGYTF.

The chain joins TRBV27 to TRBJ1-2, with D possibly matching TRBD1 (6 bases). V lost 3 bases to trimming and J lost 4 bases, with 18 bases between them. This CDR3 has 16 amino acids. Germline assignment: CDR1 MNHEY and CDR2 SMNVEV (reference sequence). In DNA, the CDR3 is TGTGCCAGCAGTTTTACCTTTGGTACGACAGGCTATGGCTACACCTTC. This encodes CASSFTFGTTGYGYTF.

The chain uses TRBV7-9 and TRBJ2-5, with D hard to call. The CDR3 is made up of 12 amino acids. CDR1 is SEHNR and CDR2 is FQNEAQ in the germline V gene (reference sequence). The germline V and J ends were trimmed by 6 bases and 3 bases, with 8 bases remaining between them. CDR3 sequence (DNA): TGTGCCAGCAGGGCCGTGGAAGAGACCCAGTACTTC. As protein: CASRAVEETQYF.